This is a list of T cell receptor beta chains from one sample in a study of identical twins. Via MiXCR, TCRdb re-called the 5' RACE reads, giving one row per CDR3 protein. The sample shows around 670,000 distinct CDR3 sequences, approximately 6% of them seen only once. Sequenced: naive T cells sorted from blood. Receptors originate from a man younger than 35 in good health. Each CDR3 is given with its conserved first and last residue. Each record gives: J gene, D gene, clone size, V gene, CDR3 protein, CDR3 DNA. The D gene is left open where the match is weak. Only part of the rows carry a size: once, few, many, or a class if the clone is expanded.

TRBJ1-6 | NA | many | TRBV6-1 | CASSDSGSPLHF | TGTGCCAGCAGTGATAGTGGTTCACCCCTCCACTTT
TRBJ2-1 | TRBD2 | many | TRBV20-1 | CSARGELAGINNEQFF | TGCAGTGCTAGAGGGGAACTAGCGGGGATTAACAATGAGCAGTTCTTC
TRBJ2-3 | TRBD2 | many | TRBV6-5 | CASSYSSRGGEDTQYF | TGTGCCAGCAGTTACTCTTCCCGGGGGGGGGAAGATACGCAGTATTTT
TRBJ2-3 | NA | many | TRBV6-5 | CASSYEGVSADTQYF | TGTGCCAGCAGTTACGAGGGAGTGAGCGCAGATACGCAGTATTTT
TRBJ2-4 | NA | NA | TRBV14 | CASSQDNIQYF | TGTGCCAGCAGCCAAGATAACATTCAGTACTTC
TRBJ2-2 | NA | many | TRBV18 | CASSPREGRTGELFF | TGTGCCAGCTCACCACGAGAGGGCCGAACCGGGGAGCTGTTTTTT
TRBJ2-1 | TRBD1 | many | TRBV24-1 | CATSDSSTGEYAEQFF | TGTGCCACCAGTGATTCGTCGACAGGGGAGTATGCTGAGCAGTTCTTC
TRBJ2-3 | TRBD1 | NA | TRBV6-1 | CASSRQGWGTDTQYF | TGTGCCAGCAGTCGACAGGGATGGGGCACAGATACGCAGTATTTT
TRBJ2-1 | NA | many | TRBV20-1 | CSARDEETGYNEQFF | TGCAGTGCTAGAGATGAGGAGACGGGTTACAATGAGCAGTTCTTC
TRBJ1-5 | NA | few | TRBV15 | CATQDPAGAGNQPQHF | TGTGCCACCCAAGACCCAGCGGGGGCCGGCAATCAGCCCCAGCATTTT
TRBJ2-1 | NA | many | TRBV5-1 | CASSYSVANEQFF | TGCGCCAGCTCCTACTCGGTGGCGAATGAGCAGTTCTTC
TRBJ2-1 | TRBD2 | few | TRBV2 | CASRISGSSYNEQFF | TGTGCCAGCAGAATCAGCGGGAGCTCCTACAATGAGCAGTTCTTC
TRBJ2-3 | TRBD2 | NA | TRBV24-1 | CATSDPRGGTRNADTQYF | TGTGCCACCAGTGATCCGCGGGGGGGGACTAGGAACGCAGATACGCAGTATTTT
TRBJ1-1 | NA | many | TRBV5-1 | CASSVNLGNTEAFF | TGCGCCAGCAGCGTGAATCTAGGGAACACTGAAGCTTTCTTT
TRBJ2-6 | TRBD2 | many | TRBV27 | CASSRLAGAGANVLTF | TGTGCCAGCAGTAGACTAGCGGGAGCTGGGGCCAACGTCCTGACTTTC
TRBJ2-7 | NA | NA | TRBV12-3/TRBV12-4 | CASSYRQKPLNEQYF | TGTGCCAGCAGTTACCGACAGAAACCCCTCAACGAGCAGTACTTC
TRBJ1-5 | TRBD1 | many | TRBV6-6 | CASSKGGWQPQHF | TGTGCCAGCAGCAAAGGGGGCTGGCAGCCCCAGCATTTT
TRBJ1-2 | NA | NA | TRBV4-2 | CASSQDFDYGYTF | TGTGCCAGCAGCCAAGATTTCGACTATGGCTACACCTTC
TRBJ1-2 | NA | few | TRBV5-1 | CASRLSPGIYGYTF | TGCGCCAGCAGATTGAGCCCAGGGATCTATGGCTACACCTTC
TRBJ2-1 | TRBD2 | NA | TRBV29-1 | CSVVGSGLSSYNEQFF | TGCAGCGTTGTGGGTAGCGGGCTGTCCTCCTACAATGAGCAGTTCTTC
TRBJ1-2 | NA | few | TRBV6-5 | CASSYSRGQDGYTF | TGTGCCAGCAGTTACTCGCGGGGGCAGGACGGCTACACCTTC
TRBJ1-4 | NA | few | TRBV5-1 | CASSLDRETEKLFF | TGCGCCAGCAGCTTGGACAGGGAGACTGAAAAACTGTTTTTT
TRBJ2-1 | TRBD2 | many | TRBV5-1 | CASSSPTTSVTNEQFF | TGCGCCAGCAGCTCCCCAACGACTAGCGTTACCAATGAGCAGTTCTTC
TRBJ2-3 | NA | NA | TRBV29-1 | CSVEYSHTDTQYF | TGCAGCGTTGAATACAGTCACACAGATACGCAGTATTTT
TRBJ2-7 | NA | few | TRBV25-1 | CASSEPAQGLGITGDYEQYF | TGTGCCAGCAGTGAGCCCGCACAGGGACTGGGCATAACCGGAGATTACGAGCAGTACTTC
TRBJ1-4 | NA | NA | TRBV6-5 | CASSYGQGRGEKLFF | TGTGCCAGCAGTTACGGCCAGGGTCGCGGTGAAAAACTGTTTTTT
TRBJ2-7 | TRBD2 | few | TRBV19 | CATSTSGNYEQYF | TGTGCCACCTCGACTAGCGGGAACTACGAGCAGTACTTC
TRBJ1-6 | NA | many | TRBV12-3/TRBV12-4 | CASSPGQGPYNSPLHF | TGTGCCAGCAGCCCAGGGCAGGGGCCTTATAATTCACCCCTCCACTTT
TRBJ2-3 | NA | many | TRBV20-1 | CSARFSGKDTQYF | TGCAGTGCTAGGTTCTCAGGGAAGGATACGCAGTATTTT
TRBJ2-7 | TRBD2 | many | TRBV12-3/TRBV12-4 | CASNREGLHEQYF | TGTGCCAGCAACCGGGAGGGCCTCCACGAGCAGTACTTC
TRBJ2-7 | TRBD1 | NA | TRBV5-6 | CASSEYRGLYEQYF | TGTGCCAGCAGCGAATACAGGGGGCTCTACGAGCAGTACTTC
TRBJ2-4 | NA | many | TRBV2 | CASSERAGNIQYF | TGTGCCAGCAGTGAAAGGGCCGGGAACATTCAGTACTTC
TRBJ2-5 | NA | NA | TRBV5-1 | CASSLRPAPETQYF | TGCGCCAGCAGCTTACGACCGGCACCGGAGACCCAGTACTTC
TRBJ2-1 | NA | many | TRBV29-1 | CSVVSQARYNEQFF | TGCAGCGTTGTTAGCCAGGCCCGTTACAATGAGCAGTTCTTC
TRBJ2-3 | NA | many | TRBV12-3/TRBV12-4 | CASRRLAVTDTQYF | TGTGCCAGCAGGAGGTTGGCAGTCACAGATACGCAGTATTTT
TRBJ2-1 | TRBD2 | many | TRBV20-1 | CSAAGLAGDGDEQFF | TGCAGTGCTGCCGGACTAGCGGGAGATGGTGATGAGCAGTTCTTC
TRBJ2-5 | NA | many | TRBV10-3 | CAINYGVGETQYF | TGTGCCATAAACTATGGGGTAGGAGAGACCCAGTACTTC
TRBJ2-5 | TRBD2 | few | TRBV5-1 | CASSSSGPVGETQYF | TGCGCCAGCAGCTCTAGCGGCCCCGTGGGAGAGACCCAGTACTTC
TRBJ1-5 | NA | many | TRBV20-1 | CSARGRHGNQPQHF | TGCAGTGCTAGAGGCAGACATGGCAATCAGCCCCAGCATTTT
TRBJ2-2 | NA | NA | TRBV29-1 | CSVSVRIAGELFF | TGCAGCGTTTCGGTCAGGATCGCCGGGGAGCTGTTTTTT
TRBJ2-5 | NA | many | TRBV20-1 | CSAPRESRETQYF | TGCAGTGCCCCTAGAGAGTCCCGGGAGACCCAGTACTTC
TRBJ2-7 | NA | many | TRBV24-1 | CATRRGDEQYF | TGTGCCACCCGACGGGGAGACGAGCAGTACTTC
TRBJ2-1 | NA | many | TRBV20-1 | CSARGQFF | TGCAGTGCTAGGGGACAATTCTTC
TRBJ2-1 | TRBD2 | many | TRBV29-1 | CSVDGTSGTYNEQFF | TGCAGCGTTGACGGGACTAGCGGGACCTACAATGAGCAGTTCTTC
TRBJ1-2 | NA | few | TRBV20-1 | CSATRTANHGYTF | TGCAGTGCAACCCGGACAGCTAATCATGGCTACACCTTC
TRBJ1-5 | NA | NA | TRBV19 | CASSPPPNQPQHF | TGTGCCAGTAGCCCTCCCCCCAATCAGCCCCAGCATTTT
TRBJ2-7 | TRBD1 | many | TRBV15 | CATSSRDRGLGEQYF | TGTGCCACCAGCTCCCGGGACAGGGGATTGGGTGAGCAGTACTTC
TRBJ2-5 | TRBD1 | few | TRBV2 | CASSQTGAMMETQYF | TGTGCCAGCTCGCAGACAGGGGCTATGATGGAGACCCAGTACTTC
TRBJ1-2 | NA | NA | TRBV20-1 | CSAKDPGALYGYTF | TGCAGTGCTAAGGACCCGGGGGCTTTATATGGCTACACCTTC
TRBJ1-4 | NA | many | TRBV6-1 | CASRAGLVATNEKLFF | TGTGCCAGCAGGGCGGGCTTAGTTGCAACTAATGAAAAACTGTTTTTT
TRBJ2-3 | NA | NA | TRBV12-3/TRBV12-4 | CASSAKQARGPTDTQYF | TGTGCCAGCAGTGCGAAGCAGGCCCGCGGTCCCACAGATACGCAGTATTTT
TRBJ1-1 | NA | many | TRBV9 | CASSVGGQDTEAFF | TGTGCCAGCAGCGTAGGAGGTCAGGACACTGAAGCTTTCTTT
TRBJ2-1 | TRBD2 | NA | TRBV6-2/TRBV6-3 | CASSYPGTSGSRTSYNEQFF | TGTGCCAGCAGTTACCCGGGGACTAGCGGGAGTCGAACCTCCTACAATGAGCAGTTCTTC
TRBJ2-2 | NA | few | TRBV7-8 | CASSLNRTTGELFF | TGTGCCAGCAGCTTAAACCGGACAACCGGGGAGCTGTTTTTT
TRBJ2-3 | NA | NA | TRBV2 | CASSDPRESTDTQYF | TGTGCCAGCAGCGACCCCAGGGAAAGCACAGATACGCAGTATTTT